These T cell receptor beta chains were read from a single sample in a study of OX40 agonist ivuxolimab in advanced cancers. Assay: immunoSEQ multiplex PCR; the TCRdb copy retains only in-frame clones and omits some. The sample lists tens of thousands of clones; nearly 90% were seen once. The specimen comprised CD4+ or CD8+ T cells sorted from blood, sampled in a trial of the OX40 agonist ivuxolimab. Receptors originate from an adult with an advanced solid tumor such as melanoma, head and neck, liver or kidney cancer. The CDR3 runs from the conserved cysteine through the conserved F or W. A D gene is named only where the DNA matches it firmly. Expanded clones are given a class, and other clones once, few, many or no size at all.

V gene,J gene,clone size,D gene,CDR3 DNA,CDR3 protein
TRBV29-1,TRBJ2-1,NA,NA,TGCAGCGTTGACTACCGTTCCTACAATGAGCAGTTCTTC,CSVDYRSYNEQFF
TRBV14,TRBJ2-7,NA,NA,TGTGCCAGCAGCCAAGTGTACGAGCAGTACTTC,CASSQVYEQYF
TRBV27,TRBJ2-1,few,TRBD2,TGTGCCAGCAGTCCCTTAGGACTAGCGGGAGCCACTGAGCAGTTCTTC,CASSPLGLAGATEQFF
TRBV4-1,TRBJ1-1,NA,TRBD1,TGCGCCAGCAGCCAAGGGCCCGGGACAGGGTCTACTGAAGCTTTCTTT,CASSQGPGTGSTEAFF
TRBV7-8,TRBJ1-2,NA,NA,TGTGCCAGCAGCTTAGGGGGCCGGAAACATGGCTACACCTTC,CASSLGGRKHGYTF
TRBV6-6,TRBJ2-3,NA,NA,TGTGCCAGCAGCTCTCAACAGGAAACAGATACGCAGTATTTT,CASSSQQETDTQYF
TRBV7-6,TRBJ2-7,NA,TRBD2,TGTGCCAGCAGCTGCGCCGTAATAGCGGGAGGCTACGAGCAGTACTTC,CASSCAVIAGGYEQYF
TRBV28,TRBJ2-7,once,NA,TGTGCCAGCAGTTTGCCGCTAGGCGGGCAGTACTTC,CASSLPLGGQYF
TRBV19,TRBJ1-2,NA,TRBD1,TGTGCCAGTAGTCCGCCTGACAGGGATAATGGCTACACCTTC,CASSPPDRDNGYTF
TRBV7-8,TRBJ2-7,NA,NA,TGTGCCAGCAGCGGAACGCAGGGTGCCTACGAGCAGTACTTC,CASSGTQGAYEQYF
TRBV9,TRBJ2-3,NA,NA,TGTGCCAGCAGAGAAGGGCTAGCGTACGGAGATACGCAGTATTTT,CASREGLAYGDTQYF
TRBV29-1,TRBJ2-7,NA,NA,TGCAGCGTTGCTGATCGTCACTCCTACGAGCAGTACTTC,CSVADRHSYEQYF
TRBV28,TRBJ2-1,NA,TRBD2,TGTGCCAGCAGTTCCCCGCGGACTAGCGGGTACTACAATGAGCAGTTCTTC,CASSSPRTSGYYNEQFF
TRBV9,TRBJ2-3,NA,NA,TGTGCCAGCCAGGGACTTGATACGCAGTATTTT,CASQGLDTQYF
TRBV5-4,TRBJ1-1,NA,NA,TGTGCCAGCAGCTTGGCGGGCAGGGCCACTGAAGCTTTCTTT,CASSLAGRATEAFF
TRBV29-1,TRBJ2-1,NA,NA,TGCAGCGTTGCCGGGGAGAGTAGCTCCTACAATGAGCAGTTCTTC,CSVAGESSSYNEQFF
TRBV27,TRBJ2-1,NA,TRBD1,TGTGCCAGCAGTTTACGACAGGGGGCGACCTACAATGAGCAGTTCTTC,CASSLRQGATYNEQFF
TRBV7-6,TRBJ2-7,NA,TRBD1,TGTGCCAGCAGCTTGGGAACAGGGGACGGCGAGCAGTACTTC,CASSLGTGDGEQYF
TRBV13,TRBJ2-1,NA,TRBD1,TGTGCCAGCAGCCAAACAGGGGGCTCCTACAATGAGCAGTTCTTC,CASSQTGGSYNEQFF
TRBV23-1,TRBJ1-2,NA,TRBD1,TGCGCCAGCACACAAAGGCTCCGGGACAGCGTAACAAACTATGGCTACACCTTC,CASTQRLRDSVTNYGYTF
TRBV7-6,TRBJ2-7,NA,NA,TGTGCCAGCAGCGAAGGAACCGCCTACGAGCAGTACTTC,CASSEGTAYEQYF